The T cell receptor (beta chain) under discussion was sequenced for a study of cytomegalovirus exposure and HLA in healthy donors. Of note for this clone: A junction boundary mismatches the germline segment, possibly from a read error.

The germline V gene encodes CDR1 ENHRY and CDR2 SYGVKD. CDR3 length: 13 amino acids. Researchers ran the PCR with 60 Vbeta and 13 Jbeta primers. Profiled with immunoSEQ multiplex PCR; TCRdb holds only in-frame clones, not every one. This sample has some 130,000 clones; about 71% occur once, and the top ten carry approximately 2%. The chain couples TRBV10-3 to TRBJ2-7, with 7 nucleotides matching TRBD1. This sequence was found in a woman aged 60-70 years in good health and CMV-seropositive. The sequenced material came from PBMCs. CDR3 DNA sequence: TGTGCCACCAGTTCAGGGGGAAACGGCGAGCAGTACTTC. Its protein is CATSSGGNGEQYF.